Sequencing of this TCR beta chain was carried out in a study of T cell responses to AZD1222 COVID-19 vaccine. CDR3 length equals 15 residues. J gave up 4 bases and V 5 bases, and 8 bases lay outside the gene matches. Germline V gene data show CDR1 as SGHRS and CDR2 as YFSETQ. Generated by immunoSEQ multiplex PCR, the TCRdb table keeps only in-frame clones and is missing some. The sample has approximately 80,000 clones, 90% seen once; the top ten hold 2.5% to 4%. On this clone itself: Its matching antigen is unknown.

Overall study findings and caveats: Repertoires in all cases were sampled only once the peak T cell response had passed. An increase in Spike-specific TCR breadth and depth was observed after two AZD1222 doses. Most donors were white British, females outnumbered males, and clonal diversity was possibly underestimated.

V is TRBV5-1 and J is TRBJ1-1, with 10 bases fitting TRBD1. This receptor was obtained from an adult who received the AZD1222 COVID-19 vaccine. Sequencing was performed on peripheral blood, taken 28 days after the second AZD1222 dose. The CDR3 protein is CASRDTGQGITEAFF. CDR3 bases: TGCGCCAGCAGAGATACGGGACAGGGGATCACTGAAGCTTTCTTT.